The 22 T cell receptor beta chains below were found in one sample sequenced in a study of blood T cell repertoires in COVID-19. Libraries were prepared by immunoSEQ multiplex PCR; TCRdb keeps only in-frame clonotypes and omits some of them. The sample has 150,000 to 200,000 clones, more than 75% seen once. Sequenced sample: PBMCs or T cells enriched from blood (not recorded which). The source of these receptors is a woman between 45 and 60 years old who had recovered from COVID-19.

V and J are TRBV3-1 (or the pseudogene TRBV3-2) and TRBJ1-5; no clear D. CDR3 size: 13 residues. Germline CDR1 and CDR2: LGHDT and YNNKEL (reference sequence). Between the trimmed V and J ends, which lost 0 bases and 9 bases, there was a span of 9 bases. The chain's CDR3 is CASSQDFSPPQHF. The CDR3 region has the DNA TGTGCCAGCAGCCAAGATTTCAGTCCGCCCCAGCATTTT.

The gene calls are TRBV4-3 and TRBJ1-2; weak D call: TRBD1 (6 bases). The CDR3 is 14 residues long. Germline-derived CDR1 and CDR2 are LGHNA and YSLEER. The V and J ends lost 3 bases and 7 bases respectively, with 15 bases between them. The CDR3 DNA follows: TGCGCCAGCAGCCAGGAGGGGGGGGCGCTTGGCTACACCTTC. Translating it yields CASSQEGGALGYTF.

The chain joins TRBV19 to TRBJ1-5, with D perhaps matching TRBD1 (5 bases). V lost 5 bases and J 3 bases, leaving 8 bases between the germline ends. Germline loops: CDR1 LNHDA, CDR2 SQIVND (reference sequence). The CDR3 is made up of 13 amino acids. The CDR3 DNA sequence: TGTGCCAGTAGTTCAGGGTACAATCAGCCCCAGCATTTT. Translating gives CASSSGYNQPQHF.

This chain joins TRBV3-1 (or the pseudogene TRBV3-2) and TRBJ1-2; possible D gene TRBD1, 6 bases. The V and J ends lost 1 base and 4 bases respectively, with 13 bases between them. The CDR3 sequence is 15 residues long. Germline loops: CDR1 LGHDT, CDR2 YNNKEL (reference sequence). CDR3 protein: CASSQGSGVVYGYTF. The CDR3 coding sequence is TGTGCCAGCAGCCAAGGATCAGGGGTAGTCTATGGCTACACCTTC.

This clone was counted a few times. The chain carries TRBV11-2 and TRBJ2-2; TRBD2 is a possible D gene (6 bases). CDR3 length: 17 residues. Germline values: CDR1 SGHAT, CDR2 FQNNGV. Trimming cost V 7 bases and J 2 bases, with 20 bases left between them. CDR3 protein: CASTSSSLAGNTGELFF. In DNA, the CDR3 is TGTGCCAGCACCTCCAGTTCACTGGCGGGAAACACCGGGGAGCTGTTTTTT.

The chain carries TRBV18 and TRBJ1-2; 8 bases are shared with TRBD1. The J segment lost 4 bases and the V segment lost 0 bases, leaving 7 bases of the junction unmatched. The CDR3 has 16 amino acids. Germline V gene sequence: CDR1 KGHSH, CDR2 LQKENI. CDR3 DNA: TGTGCCAGCTCACCACCGACAGGGGATGGCAGCTATGGCTACACCTTC. Its protein product is CASSPPTGDGSYGYTF.

The V gene is TRBV15, the J gene TRBJ1-5, with 7 bases lining up with TRBD1. Germline loops: CDR1 LNHNV, CDR2 YYDKDF (reference sequence). V was pared by 5 bases and J by 4 bases, with 5 bases of the junction left unmatched. The CDR3 extends over 14 amino acids. CDR3 loop: CATSLGQSNQPQHF. The CDR3 DNA reads TGTGCCACCAGCCTGGGACAGTCGAATCAGCCCCAGCATTTT.

This chain's CDR3 is CASSTGDRGYQETQYF. The CDR3 DNA follows: TGTGCCAGTAGTACGGGGGACAGAGGGTACCAAGAGACCCAGTACTTC. The V and J genes are TRBV19 and TRBJ2-5; perhaps TRBD1 as D (7 bases). The CDR3 length is 16 residues. Per germline, CDR1 LNHDA and CDR2 SQIVND (reference sequence). V lost 4 bases and J 0 bases, leaving 15 bases between the germline ends.

This clone was counted a single time. The chain is built from TRBV19 and TRBJ1-4; D uncertain. The germline V gene has CDR1 LNHDA and CDR2 SQIVND (reference sequence). The CDR3 has 15 amino acids. Deletions cut 3 bases from V and 6 bases from J, with 14 bases between. CDR3 sequence reads: CASSISRYADEKLFF. The CDR3 DNA follows: TGTGCCAGTAGTATTTCGCGGTACGCGGATGAAAAACTGTTTTTT.

The rearrangement joins TRBV5-1 to TRBJ2-3; 9 bases line up with TRBD1. The CDR3 has 14 amino acids. V lost 2 bases, J lost 3 bases, and 1 base stayed unmatched. Germline assignment: CDR1 SGHRS and CDR2 YFSETQ. The CDR3 coding sequence is TGCGCCAGCAGCTTACAGGGGGCAACAGATACGCAGTATTTT. This translates into CASSLQGATDTQYF.

V gene TRBV4-1 combines with J gene TRBJ2-7, with D perhaps matching TRBD1 (6 bases). Germline V gives CDR1 MGHRA, CDR2 YSYEKL. The CDR3 covers 13 residues. Between the trimmed V and J ends, which lost 3 bases and 6 bases, there was a span of 12 bases. The CDR3 here is CASSQLQGGEQYF. The CDR3 DNA reads TGCGCCAGCAGCCAGCTACAGGGTGGCGAGCAGTACTTC.

V and J are TRBV5-5 and TRBJ2-1; TRBD2 is a possible D gene (5 bases). The CDR3 loop spans 14 amino acids. Germline CDR1 and CDR2: SGHKS and YYEKEE (reference sequence). V lost 1 base, J lost 6 bases, and 11 bases lay in between. The chain's CDR3 is CASSLWGATNEQFF. CDR3 bases: TGTGCCAGCAGCTTGTGGGGAGCCACCAATGAGCAGTTCTTC.

The chain employs TRBV6-5 and TRBJ1-2; no clear D. Germline CDR1 is MNHEY and CDR2 is SVGAGI. This CDR3 is built from 14 residues. The germline V and J ends were trimmed by 6 bases and 1 base, with 12 bases remaining between them. Written as DNA, the CDR3 is TGTGCCAGCAGGCAACCGAACAATAACTATGGCTACACCTTC. Translation: CASRQPNNNYGYTF.

This clone was seen just once. This sequence joins TRBV19 and TRBJ2-1, with 7 bases identical to TRBD1. This CDR3 has 19 amino acids. V lost 4 bases, J lost 0 bases, and 15 bases stayed unmatched. CDR1 and CDR2 from the germline V gene are LNHDA and SQIVND (reference sequence). The CDR3 sequence is CASSNPGQLVGSSYNEQFF. The CDR3 DNA is TGTGCCAGTAGTAACCCGGGACAGCTGGTTGGGAGCTCCTACAATGAGCAGTTCTTC.

This chain connects TRBV28 to TRBJ1-1; TRBD1 might be the D (6 bases). CDR3 size: 16 residues. The V end lost 6 bases, the J end lost 3 bases, and 20 bases lay between the germline ends. Germline V lookup: CDR1 MDHEN, CDR2 SYDVKM. CDR3: CASSHGRGYVDTEAFF. The CDR3 DNA follows: TGTGCCAGCAGCCATGGCAGGGGTTATGTCGACACTGAAGCTTTCTTT. Drawing the rest from reference TRBV28 and TRBJ1-1, the complete variable domain is DVKVTQSSRYLVKRTGEKVFLECVQDMDHENMFWYRQDPGLGLRLIYFSYDVKMKEKGDIPEGYSVSREKKERFSLILESASTNQTSMYLCASSHGRGYVDTEAFFGQGTRLTVV.

This sequence joins TRBV28 and TRBJ2-7; TRBD2 agrees at 11 bases. Germline CDR1 and CDR2: MDHEN and SYDVKM. The length of the CDR3 is 17 residues. Unmatched junction bases numbered 11, after V lost 5 bases and J lost 2 bases. This CDR3 is CASSPLPGTSGPYEQYF. CDR3 nucleotide sequence: TGTGCCAGCAGTCCCCTCCCTGGGACTAGCGGCCCCTACGAGCAGTACTTC.

The chain joins TRBV23-1 to TRBJ2-1, with 10 nucleotides matching TRBD2. TRBV23-1 is known as an ORF, though its function is uncertain. J gave up 1 base and V 0 bases, and 6 bases lay outside the gene matches. This CDR3 region has 18 residues. This chain's CDR3 is CASSQSYSGRLSYNEQFF. CDR3 DNA: TGCGCCAGCAGTCAATCCTATAGCGGGAGGCTATCCTACAATGAGCAGTTCTTC.

The gene calls are TRBV29-1 and TRBJ2-1, with TRBD2 identical over 13 bases. CDR1 is SQVTM, CDR2 ANQGSEA, per germline. This CDR3 spans 14 amino acids. V dropped 6 bases and J dropped 7; count of bases not matched to a gene: 6. As DNA, the CDR3 is TGCAGCGTCCTGGGGACTAGCGGGATTAATGAGCAGTTCTTC. Amino acid sequence: CSVLGTSGINEQFF.

This sequence joins TRBV28 and TRBJ2-7; TRBD1 is a possible D gene (5 bases). CDR1 and CDR2 (germline): MDHEN, SYDVKM. V dropped 7 bases and J dropped 6 bases, with 13 bases sitting between them. The CDR3 runs to 12 residues. CDR3 in amino acids: CASKVGALEQYF. CDR3 sequence (DNA): TGTGCCAGCAAAGTAGGGGCACTCGAGCAGTACTTC.

The rearrangement joins TRBV6-4 to TRBJ2-3; 10 bases fit TRBD2. The CDR3 spans 16 residues. Looked up from germline, CDR1 is MRHNA and CDR2 is SNTAGT. V lost 0 bases to trimming and J lost 2 bases; unmatched junction nucleotides: 2. The CDR3: CASSDSAGGPTDTQYF. The CDR3 DNA reads as TGTGCCAGCAGTGACTCAGCGGGAGGGCCCACAGATACGCAGTATTTT.

This chain connects TRBV28 to TRBJ2-1, with D tentatively TRBD2 (6 bases). Per germline, CDR1 MDHEN and CDR2 SYDVKM. Trimming shortened V by 6 bases and J by 6 bases, and 15 bases separated the two germline ends. CDR3 length: 14 residues. The CDR3 region is CASREGLGVNEQFF. The CDR3 coding sequence is TGTGCCAGCAGGGAGGGACTGGGGGTCAATGAGCAGTTCTTC.

This chain joins TRBV18 and TRBJ2-2, with a weak D call TRBD1 (6 bases). V was shortened by 2 bases and J by 1 base, with 8 bases between the two germline ends. The germline V gene has CDR1 KGHSH and CDR2 LQKENI. The CDR3 contains 15 residues. CDR3: CASSPLGQNTGELFF. CDR3 nucleotides: TGTGCCAGCTCACCATTGGGACAGAACACCGGGGAGCTGTTTTTT.